A selection of T cell receptor beta chains follows, all from one sample in a study of spatial heterogeneity in lung cancer. In TCRdb, the 5' RACE reads were re-called with MiXCR into one record per CDR3 protein. The table lists roughly 70,000 distinct CDR3 sequences, about an eighth of them singletons, with under 7.5% in the top ten. The material was PBMCs, obtained at surgery. Receptors were obtained from a male donor with early-stage non-small cell lung cancer. CDR3s include the opening cysteine and the closing phenylalanine or tryptophan. Each record gives: CDR3 length, J gene, V gene, D gene, clone size, CDR3 DNA, CDR3 protein. D genes are given only for firm matches. Some rows mark clone size as missing; the rest say once, few, many or name a class of expanded clone.

14 TRBJ1-1 TRBV20-1 NA NA TGCAGTGCTAGAAGAGAGGGATCGAACACTGAAGCTTTCTTT CSARREGSNTEAFF
14 TRBJ1-1 TRBV3-1 NA NA TGTGCCAGCAGCCTTAAACGTACGAACACTGAAGCTTTCTTT CASSLKRTNTEAFF
14 TRBJ1-4 TRBV5-1 NA NA TGCGCCAGCAGCTTCGACAGAGCTAATGAAAAACTGTTTTTT CASSFDRANEKLFF
15 TRBJ1-1 TRBV7-9 TRBD1 NA TGTGCCAGCAGCTTAACAGGGGCCAGGAACACTGAAGCTTTCTTT CASSLTGARNTEAFF
15 TRBJ2-1 TRBV19 TRBD2 few TGTGCCAGTAAAGGGACTAGCGGGAGGAGGAATGAGCAGTTCTTC CASKGTSGRRNEQFF
11 TRBJ1-2 TRBV6-6 NA few TGTGCCAGCAGTTACGGTGGCGGCTACACCTTC CASSYGGGYTF
14 TRBJ2-1 TRBV29-1 TRBD1 few TGCAGCGTCTACCATGGGACAGCTTACAATGAGCAGTTCTTC CSVYHGTAYNEQFF
15 TRBJ2-4 TRBV5-1 TRBD1 many TGCGCCAGCACCCAACAGGGGTTAGGGACAAACATTCAGTACTTC CASTQQGLGTNIQYF
16 TRBJ2-5 TRBV4-2 TRBD2 many TGTGCCAGCAGCTTATCCACAGCGGGAGGATCGAAGACCCAGTACTTC CASSLSTAGGSKTQYF
11 TRBJ2-7 TRBV2 NA few TGTGCCAGCAGTGAAGCGACGGAGCAGTACTTC CASSEATEQYF
14 TRBJ2-5 TRBV27 TRBD1 many TGTGCCAGCAGTTACACAGGGGACCAAGAGACCCAGTACTTC CASSYTGDQETQYF
12 TRBJ2-7 TRBV20-1 NA few TGCAGTGCGGCCGGTGCCGCCTACGAGCAGTACTTC CSAAGAAYEQYF
11 TRBJ2-7 TRBV10-3 NA many TGTGCCATCAGTGAGTCAGTAAAGCAGTACTTC CAISESVKQYF